Below are 12 T cell receptor beta chains sequenced from a single sample in a study of immune evolution from preneoplasia to lung adenocarcinoma. Generated by immunoSEQ multiplex PCR, the TCRdb table keeps only in-frame clones and is missing some. Of about 8,200 clones listed, roughly 79% are singletons. Sequencing used FFPE adjacent normal lung tissue. The origin of the receptors is a person between 60 and 79 years old with lung adenocarcinoma.

CDR3 sequence (DNA): TGTGCCAGCAGCTGGGGACAGTTGGCCACTGAAGCTTTCTTT. Translated: CASSWGQLATEAFF. The chain has TRBV5-6 and TRBJ1-1; 7 bases fit TRBD1. The junction had 6 bases not matched to a gene; V was cut back by 3 bases and J by 4 bases. Germline V gene lookup returns CDR1 SGHDT and CDR2 YYEEEE. This CDR3 region has 14 residues.

V is TRBV6-6 and J is TRBJ2-1; the D gene is possibly TRBD1 (6 bases). Looked up from germline, CDR1 is MNHNY and CDR2 is SVGAGI (reference sequence). V lost 6 bases and J 10 bases, leaving 13 bases between the germline ends. The CDR3 is made up of 12 amino acids. CDR3 in DNA: TGTGCCAGCAGGTTACAGGGTTGGGAGCAGTTCTTC. It is translated as CASRLQGWEQFF.

The rearrangement uses TRBV7-9 and TRBJ2-1; the match to TRBD2 covers 14 bases. Germline V CDR1 and CDR2: SEHNR, FQNEAQ (reference sequence). The J segment lost 8 bases and the V segment lost 3 bases, leaving 6 bases of the junction unmatched. CDR3 length: 16 amino acids. In DNA, the CDR3 is TGTGCCAGCAGCTTCGGGACTAGCGGGAGTTACTATGAGCAGTTCTTC. Protein product: CASSFGTSGSYYEQFF.

The table lists this clone with a few counts. The rearrangement joins TRBV11-1 to TRBJ1-1; D call uncertain. The CDR3 covers 13 residues. V was clipped by 5 bases and J by 2 bases, with 9 bases between them. The V gene's germline CDR1 is SGHAT and CDR2 FQDESV (reference sequence). CDR3 sequence (DNA): TGTGCCAGCAGCCTTACGGGTAACACTGAAGCTTTCTTT. This sequence encodes CASSLTGNTEAFF.

The rearrangement joins TRBV29-1 to TRBJ2-1; 7 bases are shared with TRBD2. The CDR3 length is 15 residues. Germline CDR1 is SQVTM and CDR2 is ANQGSEA. With V trimmed by 3 bases and J by 4 bases, 9 bases remained unmatched. As DNA, the CDR3 is TGCAGCGTTGAGGTTCGTCGGGGGGTGTACAATGAGCAGTTCTTC. This gives the protein CSVEVRRGVYNEQFF.

Here the CDR3 reads CAISVAGYEQYF. CDR3 nucleotides: TGTGCCATCAGTGTGGCGGGATACGAGCAGTACTTC. The J gene is TRBJ2-7, the V gene TRBV10-3, with a weak D call TRBD2 (6 bases). Trimming took 4 bases from V and 4 from J, leaving 8 bases between them. Looked up from germline, CDR1 is ENHRY and CDR2 is SYGVKD. CDR3 size: 12 residues.

The chain employs TRBV7-9 and TRBJ2-5; D could derive from TRBD1 or TRBD2 (6 bases each). Between the trimmed V and J ends, which lost 5 bases and 4 bases, there was a span of 23 bases. Per the germline V gene, CDR1 is SEHNR and CDR2 is FQNEAQ (reference sequence). The length of the CDR3 is 17 residues. This CDR3 reads CASSPRPGHNGGETQYF. CDR3 sequence (DNA): TGTGCCAGCAGCCCGCGTCCGGGACACAACGGGGGAGAGACCCAGTACTTC.

The chain's CDR3 is CATRGGSDEKLFF. The CDR3 coding sequence is TGTGCCACCCGGGGGGGGAGTGATGAAAAACTGTTTTTT. The V gene is TRBV6-6, the J gene TRBJ1-4; tentative D call: TRBD1 (5 bases). Looked up from germline, CDR1 is MNHNY and CDR2 is SVGAGI (reference sequence). Deletions cut 10 bases from V and 6 bases from J, with 15 bases between. This CDR3 contains 13 residues.

The V and J genes are TRBV19 and TRBJ2-3; D gene ambiguous. The CDR3 loop spans 12 amino acids. V dropped 5 bases and J dropped 5 bases, with 8 bases sitting between them. Per the germline V gene, CDR1 is LNHDA and CDR2 is SQIVND (reference sequence). Here the CDR3 reads CASSPSRDTQYF. The CDR3 DNA is TGTGCCAGTAGTCCCTCTAGAGATACGCAGTATTTT. Supplemented by reference TRBV19 and TRBJ2-3, the full variable domain reads DGGITQSPKYLFRKEGQNVTLSCEQNLNHDAMYWYRQDPGQGLRLIYYSQIVNDFQKGDIAEGYSVSREKKESFPLTVTSAQKNPTAFYLCASSPSRDTQYFGPGTRLTVL.

The V and J genes are TRBV18 and TRBJ2-1, with 11 bases aligning to TRBD2. CDR3 size: 16 residues. V dropped 3 bases and J dropped 5; count of bases not matched to a gene: 6. Germline loops: CDR1 KGHSH, CDR2 LQKENI. The CDR3 loop is CASSPRTSGLNNEQFF. The CDR3 DNA follows: TGTGCCAGCTCACCTCGGACTAGCGGGTTGAACAATGAGCAGTTCTTC.

About this clone itself: One end of the junction does not line up with germline, which may come from a read error. Other DNA sequences in the sample encode the same CDR3. V usage is TRBV5-1 and J usage is TRBJ2-3; D is possibly TRBD1 (6 bases). CDR1 is SGHRS, CDR2 YFSETQ, per germline. The CDR3 is made up of 17 amino acids. In DNA, the CDR3 is TGCGCTAGCAGCTTGGTTCGGACAGCTTTAAGCACAGATACGCAGTATTTT. Translated: CASSLVRTALSTDTQYF.

This chain connects TRBV4-1 to TRBJ2-5; perhaps TRBD2 as D (5 bases). The ends were cut back, 1 base at V and 5 bases at J, with 14 bases in the middle. CDR1 and CDR2 from the germline V gene are MGHRA and YSYEKL. The CDR3 is 15 residues long. The CDR3 reads CASSQVERSLETQYF. CDR3 in DNA: TGCGCCAGCAGCCAAGTCGAGCGGTCACTGGAGACCCAGTACTTC.